This is a list of T cell receptor beta chains from one sample in a study of response to subunit inactivated influenza vaccine. TCRdb called the RT-PCR reads again in MiXCR, with one record for every CDR3 protein. The sample lists roughly 760,000 distinct CDR3 sequences, around 21% seen once, with roughly 10% in the top ten. The sequences come from PBMCs from blood, collected about 5 days after vaccination. Source of these receptors: a man in his fifties who received an inactivated influenza vaccine. Both conserved end residues are part of each CDR3. Fields, in order: D gene, V gene, J gene, CDR3 protein. A D gene is named only where the DNA matches it firmly.

TRBD2	TRBV12-3/TRBV12-4	TRBJ2-1	CASSTSGRMTYNEQFF
.	TRBV29-1	TRBJ2-7	CSVERGVGSYEQYF
.	TRBV6-5	TRBJ1-3	CASSLEGLSSGNTIYF
.	TRBV4-3	TRBJ1-1	CASSQDTGGTEAFF
.	TRBV5-1	TRBJ2-3	CASSHSGTPSDTQYF
.	TRBV27	TRBJ2-3	CASSLSGFGDTQYF
.	TRBV7-2	TRBJ2-1	CASSLAIGNEQFF
.	TRBV12-3/TRBV12-4	TRBJ2-7	CASSQGTKYEQYF
.	TRBV9	TRBJ2-1	CASSPGGRGNWNEQFF
TRBD1	TRBV28	TRBJ2-1	CASRTGVNEQFF
TRBD2	TRBV7-2	TRBJ2-3	CASTTSGGTRTQYF
.	TRBV4-2	TRBJ2-3	CASSPEGGSDTQYF
.	TRBV6-2/TRBV6-3	TRBJ2-7	CASSYSNSETYSYEQYF
.	TRBV20-1	TRBJ2-7	CSARTFGEQYF
.	TRBV6-2/TRBV6-3	TRBJ2-7	CASSYSPPASAGATYEQYF
.	TRBV27	TRBJ1-2	CASSKGRGYGYTF
TRBD2	TRBV20-1	TRBJ2-1	CSARPRLALYNEQFF
.	TRBV20-1	TRBJ2-3	CSARGGQTDTQYF
.	TRBV4-3	TRBJ2-7	CASSQGRGGEQYF
.	TRBV21-1	TRBJ2-2	CASSKALSDKETGELFF
.	TRBV2	TRBJ2-7	CASEDSIEYEQYF
.	TRBV30	TRBJ2-5	CAWSVGSNQETQYF
.	TRBV7-9	TRBJ2-7	CASSSGLVSYEQYF
TRBD1	TRBV10-3	TRBJ1-2	CAISPTGSNYGYTF
TRBD2	TRBV6-2/TRBV6-3	TRBJ2-5	CASSFGLAGIRRQTQYF
.	TRBV6-6	TRBJ2-7	CASRGPGEQYF
.	TRBV2	TRBJ2-3	CASSTGTPKTDTQYF
.	TRBV7-2	TRBJ2-7	CASSTAIRVYEQYF
.	TRBV6-2/TRBV6-3	TRBJ2-7	CASSYSGFDEQYF